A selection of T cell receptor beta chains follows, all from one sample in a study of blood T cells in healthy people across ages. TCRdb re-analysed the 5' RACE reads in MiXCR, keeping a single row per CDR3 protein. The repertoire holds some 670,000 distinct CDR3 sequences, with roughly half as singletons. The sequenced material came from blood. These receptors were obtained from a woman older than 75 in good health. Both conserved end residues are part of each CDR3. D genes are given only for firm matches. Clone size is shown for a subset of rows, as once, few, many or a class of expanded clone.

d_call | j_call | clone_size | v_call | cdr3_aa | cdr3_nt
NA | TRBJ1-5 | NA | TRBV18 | CASSPAAGSNQPQHF | TGTGCCAGCTCCCCAGCTGCGGGTAGCAATCAGCCCCAGCATTTT
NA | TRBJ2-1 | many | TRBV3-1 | CASSQGMAPSGNEQFF | TGTGCCAGCAGCCAAGGCATGGCTCCGTCGGGCAATGAGCAGTTCTTC
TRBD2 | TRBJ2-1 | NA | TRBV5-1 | CASSLASSGNNEQFF | TGCGCCAGCAGCTTGGCCTCTAGCGGGAACAATGAGCAGTTCTTC
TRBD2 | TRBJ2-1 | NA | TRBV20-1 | CSAVTSGGVKNEQFF | TGCAGTGCTGTTACTAGCGGGGGGGTAAAAAATGAGCAGTTCTTC
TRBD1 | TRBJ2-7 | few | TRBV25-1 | CASRGDSIPYEQYF | TGTGCCAGCAGGGGGGACAGCATCCCTTACGAGCAGTACTTC
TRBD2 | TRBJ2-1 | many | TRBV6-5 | CASRERGGNEQFF | TGTGCCAGCAGAGAGCGGGGGGGGAATGAGCAGTTCTTC
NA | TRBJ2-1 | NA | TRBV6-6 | CASRTRWKGSYNEQFF | TGTGCCAGCAGAACCCGCTGGAAGGGATCCTACAATGAGCAGTTCTTC
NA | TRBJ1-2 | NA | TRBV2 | CASKGSGGAGGYTF | TGTGCCAGCAAGGGAAGCGGGGGCGCAGGGGGCTACACCTTC
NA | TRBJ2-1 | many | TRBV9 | CASTPGAPYNEQFF | TGTGCCAGCACCCCAGGGGCCCCCTACAATGAGCAGTTCTTC
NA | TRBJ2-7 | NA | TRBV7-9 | CASSPGHSPYEQYF | TGTGCCAGCAGCCCGGGACATAGCCCCTACGAGCAGTACTTC
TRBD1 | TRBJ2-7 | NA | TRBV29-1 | CSVVPTGLTYEQYF | TGCAGCGTGGTACCGACAGGGCTAACCTACGAGCAGTACTTC
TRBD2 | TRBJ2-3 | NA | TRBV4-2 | CASSQVVAGKDTQYF | TGTGCCAGCAGCCAAGTAGTAGCGGGAAAAGATACGCAGTATTTT
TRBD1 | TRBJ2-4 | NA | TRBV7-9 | CASSLGQSMSKNIQYF | TGTGCCAGCAGCTTGGGACAGTCTATGAGCAAAAACATTCAGTACTTC
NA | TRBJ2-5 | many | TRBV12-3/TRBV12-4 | CASTASGLEETQYF | TGTGCCAGCACCGCGAGCGGTCTAGAAGAGACCCAGTACTTC
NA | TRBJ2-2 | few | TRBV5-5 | CASSGGTFSTGELFF | TGTGCCAGCAGCGGGGGGACTTTTTCCACCGGGGAGCTGTTTTTT
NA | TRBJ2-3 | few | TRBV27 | CASSFAGTSAETQYF | TGTGCCAGCAGTTTTGCAGGGACCTCAGCGGAGACGCAGTATTTT
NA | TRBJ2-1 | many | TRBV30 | CAWYREGQETDEQFF | TGTGCCTGGTACCGTGAGGGGCAAGAAACCGATGAGCAGTTCTTC
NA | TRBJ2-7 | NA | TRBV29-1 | CSVEDRQNSYEQYF | TGCAGCGTTGAAGATCGACAGAACTCCTACGAGCAGTACTTC
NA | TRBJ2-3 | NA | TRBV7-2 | CASSNAEAGNTQYF | TGTGCCAGCAGCAACGCCGAGGCTGGAAATACGCAGTATTTT
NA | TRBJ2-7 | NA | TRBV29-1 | CSVDVGPNSYEQYF | TGCAGCGTTGACGTTGGACCGAACTCCTACGAGCAGTACTTC
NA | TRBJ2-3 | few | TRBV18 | CASRSTAWDPDTQYF | TGTGCCAGCAGAAGCACGGCATGGGACCCAGATACGCAGTATTTT
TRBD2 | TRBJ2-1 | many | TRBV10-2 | CASSKEAGAYYNEQFF | TGCGCCAGCAGTAAAGAAGCGGGAGCCTACTACAATGAGCAGTTCTTC
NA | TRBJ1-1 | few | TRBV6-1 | CASSATRDTEAFF | TGTGCCAGCAGTGCCACACGCGACACTGAAGCTTTCTTT
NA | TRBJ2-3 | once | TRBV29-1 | CSGFGKGHTDTQYF | TGCAGCGGGTTTGGAAAGGGACACACAGATACGCAGTATTTT
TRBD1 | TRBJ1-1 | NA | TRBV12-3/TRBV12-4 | CASRPRTGGLNTEAFF | TGTGCCAGCAGACCGCGGACAGGGGGCTTGAATACTGAAGCTTTCTTT
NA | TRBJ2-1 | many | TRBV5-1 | CASSRRAGTNLRDEQFF | TGCGCCAGCAGTCGCCGGGCGGGGACAAATCTAAGGGATGAGCAGTTCTTC
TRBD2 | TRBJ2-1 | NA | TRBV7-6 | CASSLGGTSGTSSYNEQFF | TGTGCCAGCAGCTTAGGGGGGACTAGCGGTACAAGCTCCTACAATGAGCAGTTCTTC
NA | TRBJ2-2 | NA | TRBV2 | CASSLSETGELFF | TGTGCCAGCAGCCTTAGCGAGACCGGGGAGCTGTTTTTT
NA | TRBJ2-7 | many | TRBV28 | CASSPPSSYEQYF | TGTGCCAGCTCACCGCCTAGTTCCTACGAGCAGTACTTC
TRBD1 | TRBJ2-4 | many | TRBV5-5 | CASSPLRTGNTKNIQYF | TGTGCCAGCAGCCCCCTTCGGACAGGGAATACCAAAAACATTCAGTACTTC
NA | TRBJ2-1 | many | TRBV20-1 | CSARDPATRQYNEQFF | TGCAGTGCTAGAGATCCGGCTACTCGGCAATACAATGAGCAGTTCTTC
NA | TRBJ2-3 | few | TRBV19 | CASTSGYTDTQYF | TGTGCCAGTACATCAGGGTATACAGATACGCAGTATTTT
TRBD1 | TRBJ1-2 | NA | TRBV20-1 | CSARDQGAKGYTF | TGCAGTGCTAGAGACCAGGGGGCAAAAGGCTACACCTTC
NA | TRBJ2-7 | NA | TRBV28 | CASSTTGFEQYF | TGTGCCAGCAGTACTACAGGGTTCGAGCAGTACTTC
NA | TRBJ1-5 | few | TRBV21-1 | CASSRGGCGETPVQHF | TGTGCCAGCAGCCGAGGCGGGTGCGGGGAAACCCCAGTGCAGCATTTT
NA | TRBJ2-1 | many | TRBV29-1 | CSVDWGSGWEQFF | TGCAGCGTTGATTGGGGATCGGGTTGGGAGCAGTTCTTC
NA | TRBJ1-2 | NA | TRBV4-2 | CASSQDQSGSTSWGYTF | TGTGCCAGCAGCCAAGATCAGTCAGGCTCTACGTCTTGGGGCTACACCTTC
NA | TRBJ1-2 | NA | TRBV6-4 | CASSESPAVNYGYTF | TGTGCCAGCAGTGAATCCCCAGCGGTCAACTATGGCTACACCTTC
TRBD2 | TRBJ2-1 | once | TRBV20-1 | CSADGLAEHNEQFF | TGCAGTGCTGACGGACTAGCGGAGCACAATGAGCAGTTCTTC
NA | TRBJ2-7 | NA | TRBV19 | CASREAGRSTYEQYF | TGTGCCAGCCGAGAAGCGGGCCGTAGTACCTACGAGCAGTACTTC
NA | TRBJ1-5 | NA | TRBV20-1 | CSVTGGQPQHF | TGCAGTGTAACTGGGGGACAGCCCCAGCATTTT
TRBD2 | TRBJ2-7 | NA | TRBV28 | CAGSLSTSGSSYNEQYF | TGTGCCGGCAGTTTATCGACTAGCGGGAGCTCCTACAATGAGCAGTACTTC
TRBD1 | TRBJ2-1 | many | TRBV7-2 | CASRRDSNEQFF | TGTGCCAGCAGACGGGACAGCAATGAGCAGTTCTTC